Listed below are T cell receptor beta chains from one sample, sequenced in a study of blood T cell repertoires in COVID-19. The method was immunoSEQ multiplex PCR; TCRdb's version includes in-frame clones alone and lacks a portion of them. The data hold some 140,000 clones, with less than 90% observed a single time. Sequenced: PBMCs or T cells enriched from blood (not recorded which). These receptors were collected from a man aged 40-50 years with acute COVID-19. Both conserved end residues are part of each CDR3. Clone size is stated in some rows and not others, as once, few, many or a class when expanded.

V	J	size	CDR3
TRBV11-2	TRBJ1-1	few	CASSADEGVAFF
TRBV2	TRBJ1-4	-	CASSVDRGDEKLFF
TRBV19	TRBJ1-2	-	CASSIATHAPNYGYTF
TRBV7-8	TRBJ1-2	-	CASSSDREGGYTF
TRBV12-3/TRBV12-4	TRBJ1-3	once	CASSFGSGNTIYF
TRBV7-9	TRBJ1-2	once	CASSLDVLGQGAGGYTF
TRBV6-1	TRBJ2-2	-	CASSELLANTGELFF
TRBV9	TRBJ1-4	-	CASSAQGASDSNEKLFF
TRBV5-6	TRBJ1-2	-	CASSTTGYGYTF
TRBV28	TRBJ2-7	-	CASLTSGKSYEQYF
TRBV19	TRBJ1-1	-	CASSIDSARNTEAFF
TRBV29-1	TRBJ2-3	-	CSVQTGDASTDTQYF
TRBV5-1	TRBJ2-3	-	CASSLVQDSKGDTQYF
TRBV12-3/TRBV12-4	TRBJ1-2	-	CASRTGGVHGYTF
TRBV5-1	TRBJ2-2	-	CASSWNGDTGELFF
TRBV9	TRBJ1-1	-	CASSRGASTEAFF
TRBV6-6	TRBJ2-7	-	CASSSLQDRSYEQYF
TRBV5-1	TRBJ2-5	-	CASSPGHGGKGKETQYF
TRBV5-6	TRBJ2-7	-	CASSLWGGGSDEQYF
TRBV19	TRBJ1-2	-	CASRTGADYGYTF
TRBV29-1	TRBJ2-7	-	CSFRDKYSYEQYF
TRBV19	TRBJ2-7	once	CASSNTGDEQYF
TRBV6-5	TRBJ2-5	-	CASRGLAGVETQYF
TRBV15	TRBJ2-1	-	CATSRGKGESNEQFF
TRBV11-2	TRBJ1-6	few	CASSLAATRDLHF
TRBV6-6	TRBJ2-1	-	CASARAGGRNNEQFF
TRBV5-6	TRBJ1-5	-	CASTLGGDQPQHF
TRBV28	TRBJ2-1	-	CASSLERNEQFF
TRBV27	TRBJ2-1	-	CASSLTQAGNEQFF
TRBV11-2	TRBJ2-6	-	CASSPRDTGANVLTF
TRBV27	TRBJ1-5	-	CASSPWRAVSNQPQHF
TRBV5-1	TRBJ2-6	-	CASSFVTGGVGGANVLTF
TRBV11-2	TRBJ1-1	-	CASSLRYTEAFF
TRBV19	TRBJ1-1	-	CASSIDFNTEAFF
TRBV7-9	TRBJ1-1	-	CASTHPTGMNTEAFF
TRBV7-2	TRBJ1-2	-	CASSLEPGAYVGYTF
TRBV30	TRBJ1-5	-	CAWSVQGPEPQHF